The rows below give T cell receptor beta chains drawn from one sample of a study of blood T cell repertoires in COVID-19. Sequencing used immunoSEQ multiplex PCR; TCRdb keeps in-frame clones, though not all of them. Of roughly 250,000 clones in the sample, about nine tenths were seen once. Source material: peripheral blood. All receptors come from a woman aged 30 to 39 with COVID-19, enrolled during active disease. Each CDR3 is given without its conserved first and last residue. The order of the fields is J gene, V gene, CDR3 protein.

J gene: TRBJ1-5; V gene: TRBV19; CDR3 protein: ASSNHNQVSEPQH
J gene: TRBJ2-2; V gene: TRBV4-1; CDR3 protein: ASSQDRTSTPGELF
J gene: TRBJ1-2; V gene: TRBV19; CDR3 protein: ASSPGLHYGYT
J gene: TRBJ2-5; V gene: TRBV5-6; CDR3 protein: ASSLLAGGRETQY
J gene: TRBJ2-5; V gene: TRBV14; CDR3 protein: ASSRQHEGQETQY
J gene: TRBJ2-7; V gene: TRBV7-8; CDR3 protein: AGGTGGEQY
J gene: TRBJ1-1; V gene: TRBV14; CDR3 protein: ASSHWTGEGLSTEAF
J gene: TRBJ1-5; V gene: TRBV6-1; CDR3 protein: ASSDGQGRTQPQH
J gene: TRBJ1-1; V gene: TRBV11-2; CDR3 protein: ASRHFGGRKGQDTEAF
J gene: TRBJ2-7; V gene: TRBV13; CDR3 protein: ASSPTLAGAYEQY
J gene: TRBJ1-1; V gene: TRBV19; CDR3 protein: ASSDMDRGWPNTEAF
J gene: TRBJ1-1; V gene: TRBV25-1; CDR3 protein: ASSKTTGVNQAF
J gene: TRBJ1-2; V gene: TRBV4-1; CDR3 protein: ASSQATSTGAEGGYT
J gene: TRBJ2-3; V gene: TRBV9; CDR3 protein: ASSPRYSGGSSTDTQY
J gene: TRBJ2-1; V gene: TRBV11-2; CDR3 protein: AVGQGAGNEQF
J gene: TRBJ2-7; V gene: TRBV28; CDR3 protein: ASSPYSFHPDEQY
J gene: TRBJ2-7; V gene: TRBV18; CDR3 protein: ASSPSISGGSYEQY
J gene: TRBJ2-5; V gene: TRBV5-1; CDR3 protein: ASSLTGSQETQY
J gene: TRBJ2-1; V gene: TRBV21-1; CDR3 protein: ASSKVNRVTVDEQF
J gene: TRBJ1-5; V gene: TRBV7-2; CDR3 protein: ASSHPNQPQH
J gene: TRBJ1-2; V gene: TRBV20-1; CDR3 protein: SASGGGNYGYT
J gene: TRBJ1-1; V gene: TRBV7-9; CDR3 protein: ASSSGTQTTEAF
J gene: TRBJ2-1; V gene: TRBV5-1; CDR3 protein: ASSIDRPLNEQF
J gene: TRBJ1-1; V gene: TRBV7-8; CDR3 protein: ASSLARGPATEAF
J gene: TRBJ1-1; V gene: TRBV18; CDR3 protein: ASSTGGSGNIEAF
J gene: TRBJ1-5; V gene: TRBV7-9; CDR3 protein: ASSFGSNQPQH
J gene: TRBJ1-1; V gene: TRBV25-1; CDR3 protein: ASSEPRAGGTEAF